One TCR beta chain is described in this entry. Described time point: pre-sensitization, week 0. Indicated treatment: therapeutic diphenylcyclopropenone sensitization with weekly scalp DPC. The germline CDR1 and CDR2 sequences are SGDLS and YYNGEE. CDR3 length equals 14 residues. V shed 2 bases and J shed 7 bases, with 13 bases lying between them. Each CDR3 protein is one row after TCRdb ran MiXCR on the RACE reads. The data show more than 300,000 distinct CDR3 sequences, roughly 4.6% seen once. This specimen comes from a study of human T cells and chemical hapten exposure. The rearrangement joins TRBV9 to TRBJ1-5; D unresolved. The source was whole blood, collected in connection with sensitization to the hapten diphenylcyclopropenone (DPC). The receptor was derived from a woman aged 45 to 65 with alopecia areata. Some clones in this sample may be carry-over from other donors' samples. CDR3: CASSVGSYGQPQHF. In nucleotides, the CDR3 is TGTGCCAGCAGCGTGGGGTCCTACGGGCAGCCCCAGCATTTT.